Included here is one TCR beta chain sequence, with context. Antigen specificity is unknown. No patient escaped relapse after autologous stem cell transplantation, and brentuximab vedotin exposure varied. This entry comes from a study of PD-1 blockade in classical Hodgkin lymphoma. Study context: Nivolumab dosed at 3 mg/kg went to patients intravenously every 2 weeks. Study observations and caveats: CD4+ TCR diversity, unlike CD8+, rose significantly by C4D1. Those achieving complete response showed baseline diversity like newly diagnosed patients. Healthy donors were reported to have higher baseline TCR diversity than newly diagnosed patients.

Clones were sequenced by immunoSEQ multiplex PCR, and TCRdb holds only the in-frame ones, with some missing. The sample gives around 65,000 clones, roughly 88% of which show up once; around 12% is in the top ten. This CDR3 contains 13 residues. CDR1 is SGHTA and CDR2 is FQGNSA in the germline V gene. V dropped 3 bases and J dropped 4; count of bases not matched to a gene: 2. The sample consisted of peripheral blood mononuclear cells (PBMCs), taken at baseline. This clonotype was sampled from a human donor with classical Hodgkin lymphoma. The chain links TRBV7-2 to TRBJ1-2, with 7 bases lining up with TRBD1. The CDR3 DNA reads TGTGCCAGCAGCTTGGGACAGAGCTATGGCTACACCTTC. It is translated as CASSLGQSYGYTF. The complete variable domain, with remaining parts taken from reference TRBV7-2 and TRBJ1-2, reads GAGVSQSPSNKVTEKGKDVELRCDPISGHTALYWYRQSLGQGLEFLIYFQGNSAPDKSGLPSDRFSAERTGGSVSTLTIQRTQQEDSAVYLCASSLGQSYGYTFGSGTRLTVV.